The entry below gives a single T cell receptor (beta chain) sequence along with its context. No cognate antigen has been identified for it. Base qualities are missing; no much larger clone stands one base away. One collaborating source in Seattle enrolled patients while the patients were actively infected and followed the patients over time throughout the course of disease. Whole blood was collected in K2EDTA tubes by collaborating institutions according to the institutions' own protocols. For TCRbeta analysis, collaborators shipped samples as frozen whole blood, isolated PBMCs, or DNA extracted from either of those sample types. The data belong to a study of blood T cell repertoires in COVID-19 (TCRdb year 2020). Broadly, across the study: Samples from collaborators originated in the United States, Italy and Spain and spanned both the acute and convalescent phases of COVID-19. The material from the prospective study consisted of cDNA or gDNA derived from T cells, B-cell-depleted T cells, or PBMCs. Subjects who had been exposed to COVID-19, were actively infected with it, or had recovered from it provided the deeply sampled blood TCRbeta repertoires that made up the dataset. A freely available public database, intended as a resource for researchers studying the immune response to SARS-CoV-2, is where the repertoires were released. Samples came from the ongoing ImmuneRACE study (first 160 participants) plus 1,254 subjects from 6 global collaborators. Sample metadata almost always included a de-identified subject ID, COVID-19 status, age in years and sex. Where HLA class I and class II types were available, the types were taken from metadata supplied by the sample provider, not from assay-based typing.

TCRbeta CDR3 regions were amplified from genomic DNA using the immunoSEQ Assay, a bias-controlled multiplex PCR. The published analysis was carried out like this. The number of nucleated cells in each sample was estimated from the amplification of reference gene primers within the assay. To quantify the absolute abundance of each unique TCRbeta CDR3 rearrangement, sequence reads were collapsed and filtered. For each sample, productive Simpson clonality was calculated as the square root of Simpson's diversity index across productive rearrangements. TCRdb retrieved this table from immuneACCESS and kept in-frame rearrangements only. Not all clones are present; in checked studies, unresolved V genes account for under half, and no reason is known for the remainder. Clone size and V and J calls were adopted from that table, with D and trimming inferred from the DNA. The sample data list approximately 250,000 clones, and approximately 85% of these were observed just once. Over 5.5% of the sample rests with the top ten.

From its cysteine to its phenylalanine, the CDR3 spans 13 amino acids. The entry retains the CDR3 DNA only, 39 bases that are in frame from base 1. The germline V gene gives CDR1 as MDHEN and CDR2 as SYDVKM. V is reduced by 11 bases and J by 5 bases, leaving a spacing of 18 bases between them. General findings and caveats noted by the study authors: Clinical and demographic metadata were provided uncurated, with the amount varying by source and participant.

The receptor chain draws on TRBV28 and TRBJ1-2; the D region possibly corresponds to TRBD1 (6 bases align). This clonotype was sampled from an elderly woman with COVID-19, enrolled during active disease. Material: peripheral blood. CDR3 reads: CAEGGGGVYGYTF. At the DNA level, the sequence is TGTGCCGAGGGAGGGGGAGGGGTTTATGGCTACACCTTC.